The T cell receptor beta chain described here comes from a study of Graves' ophthalmopathy and Graves' hyperthyroidism. Per germline, CDR1 SSHAT and CDR2 FNYEAQ (reference sequence). The CDR3 sequence is 13 residues long. This clonotype has a count of ten or more. At one end the junction does not follow the germline gene, possibly because of a read error. Transcripts of RNA were the source for amplifying TCR beta CDR3 regions. A first-round RT-PCR used HTBI primers, followed by a second-round multiplex PCR. TCRdb re-called the multiplex PCR reads with MiXCR, one entry per CDR3 protein. Among approximately 330,000 distinct CDR3 sequences listed, roughly a sixth were seen once.

The TCR originated in an adult man with Graves' ophthalmopathy. The V call is TRBV7-7, the J call TRBJ2-7; D remains ambiguous. Sequencing used peripheral blood. Here the CDR3 DNA reads TGTGCTAGCAGCTCCGGGCCCGTAGGGGAGCAGTACTTC. Its protein is CASSSGPVGEQYF. Together with reference TRBV7-7 and TRBJ2-7, the CDR3 gives the full variable domain: GAGVSQSPRYKVTKRGQDVTLRCDPISSHATLYWYQQALGQGPEFLTYFNYEAQPDKSGLPSDRFSAERPEGSISTLTIQRTEQRDSAMYRCASSSGPVGEQYFGPGTRLTVT.